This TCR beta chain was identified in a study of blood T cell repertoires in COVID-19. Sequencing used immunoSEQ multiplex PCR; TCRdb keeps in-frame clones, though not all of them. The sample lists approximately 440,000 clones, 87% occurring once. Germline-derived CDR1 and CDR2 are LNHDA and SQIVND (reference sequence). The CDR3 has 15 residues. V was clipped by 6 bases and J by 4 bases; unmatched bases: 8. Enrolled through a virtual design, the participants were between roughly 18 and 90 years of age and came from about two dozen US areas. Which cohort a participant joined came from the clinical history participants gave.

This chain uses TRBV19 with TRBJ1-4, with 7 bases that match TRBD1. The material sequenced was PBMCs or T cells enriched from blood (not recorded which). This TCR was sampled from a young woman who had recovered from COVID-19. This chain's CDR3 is CASRDRQGGNEKLFF. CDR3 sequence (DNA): TGTGCCAGTAGAGATAGACAGGGAGGTAATGAAAAACTGTTTTTT.